One sample yielded the 19 T cell receptor beta chains listed below, sequenced in a study of blood T cells in healthy people across ages. Together with a sample-barcoded 5' primer, a J-beta primer mix was included in a second PCR lasting roughly 6 to 12 cycles. MiXCR, run by TCRdb on the 5' RACE reads, gives a single entry per CDR3 protein. The data contain some 1.5 million distinct CDR3 sequences, about 30% of them singletons. The sample taken for sequencing was blood. The receptors were gathered from a woman aged 25 to 39 in good health.

J is TRBJ1-2 and V is TRBV12-3 or TRBV12-4; TRBD1 matches 8 bases. The CDR3 consists of 14 residues. Germline trimming cut 4 bases from V and 8 bases from J; bases unmatched to any gene: 9. This CDR3 is CASSSRDRSGGYTF. CDR3 coding DNA: TGTGCCAGCAGTTCTCGGGACAGGTCAGGCGGCTACACCTTC.

J is TRBJ2-4 and V is TRBV6-5; D call uncertain. The V gene lost 2 bases and the J gene lost 7 bases, with 12 bases spanning the gap. Germline V gene data show CDR1 as MNHEY and CDR2 as SVGAGI. The CDR3 is 14 residues long. The CDR3 region has the DNA TGTGCCAGCAGTTACGCCGAACTCAGGAACATTCAGTACTTC. This encodes CASSYAELRNIQYF.

Concerning this clonotype: One end of the junction fails to match germline, which may point to a read error. J is TRBJ2-1 and V is TRBV7-9; D is perhaps TRBD1 (6 bases). The CDR3 runs to 15 residues. From germline, CDR1 is SEHNR and CDR2 FQNEAQ (reference sequence). CDR3 DNA sequence: TGTGCCAGCAGCCCACCCGGACAGTACTACAATGAGCAGTGCTTC. This gives the protein CASSPPGQYYNEQCF.

In its sample, this clonotype was seen many times. The chain is built from TRBV14 and TRBJ2-1; D uncertain. V was trimmed by 0 bases and J by 2 bases, leaving 2 bases between them. This CDR3 has 13 amino acids. CDR1 and CDR2 from the germline V gene are SGHDN and FVKESK. The CDR3 DNA is TGTGCCAGCAGCCAAGAAACCTACAATGAGCAGTTCTTC. It specifies CASSQETYNEQFF.

This clonotype was found a few times. This sequence joins TRBV2 and TRBJ2-6; possible D gene TRBD2, 7 bases. Germline V gene lookup returns CDR1 SNHLY and CDR2 FYNNEI. The CDR3 has 14 amino acids. V lost 7 bases to trimming and J lost 2 bases, with 9 bases between them. CDR3 loop: CASIGGAGANVLTF. CDR3 DNA sequence: TGTGCCAGCATAGGGGGGGCTGGGGCCAACGTCCTGACTTTC. Based on the CDR3 plus reference TRBV2 and TRBJ2-6, the full variable domain is EPEVTQTPSHQVTQMGQEVILRCVPISNHLYFYWYRQILGQKVEFLVSFYNNEISEKSEIFDDQFSVERPDGSNFTLKIRSTKLEDSAMYFCASIGGAGANVLTFGAGSRLTVL.

This chain connects TRBV30 to TRBJ2-7, with D maybe TRBD1 (5 bases). The germline V gene has CDR1 GTSNPN and CDR2 SVGIG (reference sequence). This CDR3 contains 10 residues. V lost 4 bases and J 6 bases, leaving 7 bases between the germline ends. Written as DNA, the CDR3 is TGTGCCTGGAACAGGCGCGAGCAGTACTTC. Amino acid sequence: CAWNRREQYF.

This clonotype was counted a few times. The chain links TRBV6-5 to TRBJ2-2; no definite D call. There are 15 residues in the CDR3. Germline V gives CDR1 MNHEY, CDR2 SVGAGI. Trimming left V 0 bases short and J 0 bases short, with 5 bases between. CDR3 nucleotide sequence: TGTGCCAGCAGTTACTCGGCACCGAACACCGGGGAGCTGTTTTTT. Protein product: CASSYSAPNTGELFF.

This clonotype was seen a few times. In nucleotides, the CDR3 is TGTGCCAGCAGCTGGGGCGGGGACCCCACCTACAATGAGCAGTTCTTC. Protein product: CASSWGGDPTYNEQFF. The chain carries TRBV5-5 and TRBJ2-1; possible D gene TRBD2, 6 bases. CDR1 and CDR2 from the germline V gene are SGHKS and YYEKEE (reference sequence). Between the trimmed V and J ends, which lost 3 bases and 2 bases, there was a span of 15 bases. The CDR3 is made up of 16 amino acids.

CDR3 nucleotides: TGTGCCAGCAGCTTTGACGTGGGTGAGCAGTTCTTC. Its protein product is CASSFDVGEQFF. V gene TRBV7-9 combines with J gene TRBJ2-1; D gene unclear. V lost 3 bases and J 9 bases, leaving 9 bases between the germline ends. The CDR3 contains 12 residues. From germline, CDR1 is SEHNR and CDR2 FQNEAQ (reference sequence).

A few counts support this clonotype. The CDR3 coding sequence is TGTGCCAGCATGACAAGCGGGAGTGCAGATACGCAGTATTTT. Translated: CASMTSGSADTQYF. This chain uses TRBV2 with TRBJ2-3; 8 bases fit TRBD2. CDR1 is SNHLY, CDR2 FYNNEI, per germline. The CDR3 has 14 amino acids. Germline trimming cut 7 bases from V and 4 bases from J; bases unmatched to any gene: 7.

In its sample, this clonotype was seen many times. This chain joins TRBV3-1 and TRBJ2-3; D is unresolved. Germline V gene sequence: CDR1 LGHDT, CDR2 YNNKEL (reference sequence). The CDR3 totals 12 residues. Trimming removed 4 bases at V and 5 bases at J, with 7 bases between. CDR3 bases: TGTGCCAGCAGCCCTACCAAAGATACGCAGTATTTT. Translated, it gives CASSPTKDTQYF.

In its sample, this clonotype was seen a few times. The CDR3 region has the DNA TGTGCCAGCAGTTCCCGGGGTTTTTCTTTAGAACCCCAGCATTTT. Translating it yields CASSSRGFSLEPQHF. This chain joins TRBV27 and TRBJ1-5; the D is unclear. The CDR3 length is 15 residues. V lost 4 bases, J lost 10 bases, and 20 bases lay in between. CDR1 is MNHEY, CDR2 SMNVEV, per germline (reference sequence).

This clonotype appeared many times. The gene calls are TRBV20-1 and TRBJ2-1; possibly TRBD2 for D (7 bases). The CDR3 runs to 15 residues. V gave up 0 bases and J gave up 6 bases, with 15 bases separating them. Germline V gene sequence: CDR1 DFQATT, CDR2 SNEGSKA (reference sequence). CDR3 bases: TGCAGTGCTAGAGAGGGAGGGGGGGCTTTCAATGAGCAGTTCTTC. It encodes CSAREGGGAFNEQFF.

This clonotype was counted only a few times. The chain couples TRBV12-5 to TRBJ2-1, with 9 bases lining up with TRBD1. Germline CDR1 and CDR2: LGHNT and FRNRAP. J was trimmed by 7 bases and V by 4 bases; bases with no gene match: 8. This CDR3 region has 15 residues. The CDR3 DNA reads as TGTGCTAGTGGTTCGCCCAGGGACAGGGAGAATGAGCAGTTCTTC. Translating it yields CASGSPRDRENEQFF.

The rearrangement joins TRBV5-1 to TRBJ1-6; 7 nucleotides agree with TRBD1. The CDR3 spans 13 residues. Trimming took 5 bases from V and 11 from J; bases not matched to a gene: 7. CDR1 and CDR2 from the germline V gene are SGHRS and YFSETQ. The CDR3 loop is CASRPTGSAPLHF. DNA for the CDR3: TGCGCCAGCAGACCGACAGGGTCAGCACCCCTCCACTTT. Complete variable domain (other parts from reference TRBV5-1 and TRBJ1-6): KAGVTQTPRYLIKTRGQQVTLSCSPISGHRSVSWYQQTPGQGLQFLFEYFSETQRNKGNFPGRFSGRQFSNSRSEMNVSTLELGDSALYLCASRPTGSAPLHFGNGTRLTVT.

This clonotype has a count of ten or more. CDR3 residues: CASSLGVNQPQHF. In DNA form, the CDR3 reads TGCGCCAGCAGCTTGGGGGTGAATCAGCCCCAGCATTTT. V gene TRBV5-1 combines with J gene TRBJ1-5; D gene ambiguous. Germline V lookup: CDR1 SGHRS, CDR2 YFSETQ. The V gene lost 0 bases and the J gene lost 4 bases, with 5 bases spanning the gap. The CDR3 totals 13 residues.

Ten or more counts support this clonotype. V and J are TRBV12-3 or TRBV12-4 and TRBJ2-1, with D tentatively TRBD1 or TRBD2 (5 bases each). The CDR3 consists of 14 residues. V was shortened by 8 bases and J by 5 bases, with 16 bases between the two germline ends. The CDR3, as DNA: TGTGCCAGCTCTAAGCATCTGGGGGACAATGAGCAGTTCTTC. The encoded protein is CASSKHLGDNEQFF.

As to this clonotype: A much bigger clone sits one base away, suggesting this may be a read error. The gene calls are TRBV20-1 and TRBJ1-2; TRBD1 is a possible D gene (6 bases). Germline V lookup: CDR1 DFQATT, CDR2 SNEGSKA (reference sequence). The CDR3 spans 12 residues. Trimming pared 3 bases from V and 12 bases from J, leaving 17 bases between. CDR3 coding DNA: TGCAGTGCTAGGGACCCTAGCGGGGGCCACACCTTC. Its translation is CSARDPSGGHTF.

The sample holds many counts of this clonotype. The chain links TRBV28 to TRBJ2-7; a possible D gene is TRBD1 (5 bases). The germline V gene encodes CDR1 MDHEN and CDR2 SYDVKM. The V gene lost 5 bases and the J gene lost 7 bases, with 12 bases spanning the gap. CDR3 size: 12 residues. Here the CDR3 reads CASSRQNLEQYF. The CDR3 DNA is TGTGCCAGCAGTCGACAGAATCTGGAGCAGTACTTC. Variable domain in full (rest from reference TRBV28 and TRBJ2-7): DVKVTQSSRYLVKRTGEKVFLECVQDMDHENMFWYRQDPGLGLRLIYFSYDVKMKEKGDIPEGYSVSREKKERFSLILESASTNQTSMYLCASSRQNLEQYFGPGTRLTVT.